The 27 T cell receptor beta chains reported below all come from one sample, sequenced in a study of T cell responses to AZD1222 COVID-19 vaccine. Profiling relied on immunoSEQ multiplex PCR, and the TCRdb table lists in-frame clones only, not all of them. The sample has 100,000 to 150,000 clones; 75% to 95% are singletons. Sequencing used peripheral blood, obtained on day 0 of AZD1222 vaccination. The receptors were gathered from an adult in good health.

The rearrangement links TRBV10-1 to TRBJ2-3; D gene unclear. Germline values: CDR1 WNHNN, CDR2 SYGVQD (reference sequence). CDR3 length equals 14 residues. V was pared by 0 bases and J by 4 bases, with 8 bases between. The CDR3 loop reads CASSESTRSDTQYF. CDR3 bases: TGCGCCAGCAGTGAGTCGACTCGATCAGATACGCAGTATTTT.

The chain couples TRBV2 to TRBJ2-7; D not certain. CDR1 is SNHLY and CDR2 is FYNNEI in the germline V gene. V gave up 1 base and J gave up 7 bases, with 8 bases separating them. The CDR3 runs 12 residues. The CDR3 DNA follows: TGTGCCAGCAGTGAAGAGGGTAAAGAGCAGTACTTC. The encoded protein is CASSEEGKEQYF.

V gene TRBV7-8 combines with J gene TRBJ2-3; unclear D gene. Per germline, CDR1 SGHVS and CDR2 FQNEAQ. V was cut by 1 base and J by 1 base, with 6 bases left in between. The CDR3 runs 14 residues. CDR3 coding DNA: TGTGCCAGCAGCTTAGGAGATCGCACAGATACGCAGTATTTT. Amino acid sequence: CASSLGDRTDTQYF. The variable domain in full, completed from reference TRBV7-8 and TRBJ2-3, reads GAGVSQSPRYKVAKRGQDVALRCDPISGHVSLFWYQQALGQGPEFLTYFQNEAQLDKSGLPSDRFFAERPEGSVSTLKIQRTQQEDSAVYLCASSLGDRTDTQYFGPGTRLTVL.

This clone was observed a handful of times. This rearrangement joins TRBV7-3 to TRBJ2-7, with D possibly matching TRBD1 (5 bases). The CDR3 consists of 15 residues. Germline V lookup: CDR1 SGHTA, CDR2 FQGTGA. Trimming took off 1 base at V and 2 bases at J, with 12 bases between the two ends. The CDR3 region has the DNA TGTGCCAGCAGCTTAAGGTCGCAGGGCCCCTACGAGCAGTACTTC. It translates to CASSLRSQGPYEQYF. The whole variable domain, filled in from reference TRBV7-3 and TRBJ2-7, reads GAGVSQTPSNKVTEKGKYVELRCDPISGHTALYWYRQSLGQGPEFLIYFQGTGAADDSGLPNDRFFAVRPEGSVSTLKIQRTERGDSAVYLCASSLRSQGPYEQYFGPGTRLTVT.

V is TRBV24-1 and J is TRBJ2-3; D gene unclear. CDR1 is KGHDR, CDR2 SFDVKD, per germline. Deletions cut 3 bases from V and 2 bases from J, with 8 bases between. CDR3 length: 14 residues. The CDR3 region is CATSDPRNTDTQYF. The CDR3 bases are TGTGCCACCAGTGATCCTAGGAACACAGATACGCAGTATTTT.

The CDR3 sequence is CASSATGLYRDTQYF. CDR3 sequence (DNA): TGTGCCAGCAGCGCTACAGGGTTGTATAGAGATACGCAGTATTTT. The V and J genes are TRBV7-9 and TRBJ2-3, with D possibly matching TRBD1 (6 bases). Germline V gives CDR1 SEHNR, CDR2 FQNEAQ (reference sequence). V was pared by 5 bases and J by 5 bases, with 17 bases between. The CDR3 loop spans 15 amino acids.

This chain links TRBV19 with TRBJ1-5, with unresolved D. Germline assignment: CDR1 LNHDA and CDR2 SQIVND (reference sequence). V shed 3 bases and J shed 0 bases, with 18 bases lying between them. The CDR3 contains 18 residues. The CDR3 DNA sequence: TGTGCCAGTAGTATCAGACAACTGGACGGCGATAGCAATCAGCCCCAGCATTTT. Translated: CASSIRQLDGDSNQPQHF.

This clone is a singleton in its sample. The chain is built from TRBV12-3 or TRBV12-4 and TRBJ2-7; D may match TRBD1 or TRBD2 (5 bases each). The CDR3 is 13 amino acids. The V end lost 3 bases, the J end lost 6 bases, and 12 bases lay between the germline ends. In DNA, the CDR3 is TGTGCCAGCAGTTTTGTGGCGAGGGGCGAGCAGTACTTC. It encodes CASSFVARGEQYF.

This clone was recorded a few times. J is TRBJ2-7 and V is TRBV2; 8 positions agree with TRBD1. The CDR3 totals 15 residues. V trimming: 6 bases; J trimming: 2 bases; junction bases outside the gene matches: 9. Germline assignment: CDR1 SNHLY and CDR2 FYNNEI. The DNA of the CDR3 is TGTGCCAGCAGACTCGACAGGGGTCCGACCTACGAGCAGTACTTC. Translation: CASRLDRGPTYEQYF.

V and J are TRBV6-5 and TRBJ1-3; D is uncertain. CDR3 length: 14 amino acids. V was cut by 6 bases and J by 0 bases, with 9 bases left in between. Germline loops: CDR1 MNHEY, CDR2 SVGAGI. The chain's CDR3 is CASRYTDSGNTIYF. In DNA, the CDR3 is TGTGCCAGCAGATACACAGACTCTGGAAACACCATATATTTT.

This clone appeared once. The chain carries TRBV5-4 and TRBJ2-2; 10 nucleotides match TRBD2. The CDR3 has 16 residues. The V segment lost 5 bases and the J segment 5 bases; nucleotides outside the gene matches: 9. CDR1 and CDR2 (germline): SGHNT, YYREEE (reference sequence). CDR3 nucleotides: TGTGCCAGCAGTCTCGGGTTAGCGGGAGGAACCGGGGAGCTGTTTTTT. As protein: CASSLGLAGGTGELFF.

The CDR3 here is CASTPRTGSTYEQYF. The DNA of the CDR3 is TGTGCCAGCACCCCCCGGACAGGGAGTACCTACGAGCAGTACTTC. This chain links TRBV7-7 with TRBJ2-7; 8 nucleotides match TRBD1. The CDR3 is made up of 15 amino acids. Unmatched junction bases numbered 10, after V lost 7 bases and J lost 2 bases. In germline, CDR1 is SSHAT, CDR2 FNYEAQ (reference sequence).

The chain has TRBV19 and TRBJ2-7, with 7 bases fitting TRBD1. The germline V gene has CDR1 LNHDA and CDR2 SQIVND (reference sequence). The CDR3 contains 14 residues. With V trimmed by 5 bases and J by 3 bases, 7 bases remained unmatched. CDR3 residues: CASSLGQANYEQYF. CDR3 coding DNA: TGTGCCAGTAGTTTAGGACAGGCCAACTACGAGCAGTACTTC.

This rearrangement joins TRBV5-1 to TRBJ2-7, with D unresolved. Germline assignment: CDR1 SGHRS and CDR2 YFSETQ. The CDR3 totals 11 residues. V lost 2 bases and J 7 bases, leaving 7 bases between the germline ends. Here the CDR3 DNA reads TGCGCCAGCAGCTTCGGTTGGGAGCAGTACTTC. It is translated as CASSFGWEQYF.

The gene calls are TRBV7-9 and TRBJ2-7; TRBD1 matches at 7 bases. Germline lookup yields CDR1 SEHNR and CDR2 FQNEAQ (reference sequence). The J segment lost 2 bases and the V segment lost 5 bases, leaving 6 bases of the junction unmatched. There are 14 residues in the CDR3. DNA of the CDR3: TGTGCCAGCAGCCCTTACAGGGGAGCCTACGAGCAGTACTTC. Translating gives CASSPYRGAYEQYF.

The chain has TRBV5-5 and TRBJ2-7; no firm D call. Per the germline V gene, CDR1 is SGHKS and CDR2 is YYEKEE (reference sequence). This CDR3 is built from 13 residues. The V gene lost 4 bases and the J gene lost 4 bases, with 12 bases spanning the gap. The CDR3 bases are TGTGCCAGCAGCCCACTACGGCATTACGAGCAGTACTTC. This encodes CASSPLRHYEQYF.

The V call is TRBV9, the J call TRBJ1-1; D not resolved. V dropped 0 bases and J dropped 1 base, with 13 bases sitting between them. This CDR3 has 16 residues. CDR1 is SGDLS and CDR2 is YYNGEE in the germline V gene. CDR3 protein: CASSVAQGRRNTEAFF. CDR3 bases: TGTGCCAGCAGCGTAGCTCAAGGGAGGAGGAACACTGAAGCTTTCTTT. Full variable domain (outside the CDR3, taken from reference TRBV9 and TRBJ1-1): DSGVTQTPKHLITATGQRVTLRCSPRSGDLSVYWYQQSLDQGLQFLIQYYNGEERAKGNILERFSAQQFPDLHSELNLSSLELGDSALYFCASSVAQGRRNTEAFFGQGTRLTVV.

This clone has a single count. The rearrangement joins TRBV5-6 to TRBJ1-5; 7 bases agree with TRBD1. The germline gives CDR1 SGHDT, CDR2 YYEEEE. Trimming took 4 bases from V and 5 from J; bases not matched to a gene: 15. CDR3 size: 17 residues. CDR3 region: CASSRRRQGGLDQPQHF. The DNA of the CDR3 is TGTGCCAGCAGCCGAAGGAGACAGGGAGGTTTGGATCAGCCCCAGCATTTT.

The CDR3 region has the DNA TGTGCCAGCAGCGAGGGGGCGGCACTATACGAGCAGTACTTC. Protein product: CASSEGAALYEQYF. J is TRBJ2-7 and V is TRBV9; TRBD1 matches at 7 bases. The CDR3 consists of 14 residues. With 3 bases clipped from V and 4 bases from J, the junction kept 7 bases outside the gene matches. Germline CDR1 and CDR2: SGDLS and YYNGEE.

V and J are TRBV5-4 and TRBJ1-2; a possible D gene is TRBD1 (5 bases). The germline V gene has CDR1 SGHNT and CDR2 YYREEE (reference sequence). Trimming stripped 7 bases from V and 6 bases from J, with 22 bases between. The CDR3 length is 15 residues. CDR3 in DNA: TGTGCCAGCCAGGGTAGGGGAGGGTCGATCCATGGCTACACCTTC. Its protein product is CASQGRGGSIHGYTF.

The CDR3 protein is CASSEASGQGRQPQHF. The CDR3, as DNA: TGTGCCAGCAGTGAAGCGAGTGGACAGGGGCGTCAGCCCCAGCATTTT. This chain uses TRBV6-1 with TRBJ1-5; 9 nucleotides agree with TRBD1. Germline-derived CDR1 and CDR2 are MNHNS and SASEGT. Losses at the gene ends were 0 bases for V and 6 bases for J; bases not matched to a gene: 6. This CDR3 spans 16 amino acids.

Note on this clone: Relative to the germline gene, one junction end is altered; a read error may explain this. J is TRBJ1-2 and V is TRBV11-2; D is unresolved. The CDR3 runs 15 residues. The germline V gene has CDR1 SGHAT and CDR2 FQNNGV. The CDR3 coding sequence is TGTGCCAGCAGCCTAGAAGACCGCTCTAACTATGGCTACACCTTC. This encodes CASSLEDRSNYGYTF.

The chain has TRBV6-2 or TRBV6-3 and TRBJ1-1; the D gene is possibly TRBD1 (5 bases). Trimming took 2 bases from V and 2 from J, leaving 21 bases between them. The CDR3 length is 18 residues. Germline V CDR1 and CDR2: MNHEY, SVGEGT. The chain's CDR3 is CASSYSKGGTRPNTEAFF. Written as DNA, the CDR3 is TGTGCCAGCAGTTACAGTAAGGGTGGGACCAGGCCCAACACTGAAGCTTTCTTT.

The chain uses TRBV2 and TRBJ2-3; no definite D call. The CDR3 contains 12 residues. Looked up from germline, CDR1 is SNHLY and CDR2 is FYNNEI. The V and J ends lost 6 bases and 4 bases respectively, with 8 bases between them. The DNA of the CDR3 is TGTGCCAGCAGCGGATTAGCAGATACGCAGTATTTT. This gives the protein CASSGLADTQYF.

The rearrangement uses TRBV5-1 and TRBJ1-5; D remains unclear. Per the germline V gene, CDR1 is SGHRS and CDR2 is YFSETQ. The CDR3 sequence is 11 residues long. V lost 8 bases and J 5 bases, leaving 8 bases between the germline ends. The CDR3 coding sequence is TGCGCCAGACCCGGAGATCAGCCCCAGCATTTT. Translating gives CARPGDQPQHF.

The chain employs TRBV2 and TRBJ2-1; D not certain. V gave up 3 bases and J gave up 5 bases, with 14 bases separating them. Germline V CDR1 and CDR2: SNHLY, FYNNEI. The CDR3 totals 15 residues. The CDR3 loop reads CASSDRYDLHNEQFF. DNA for the CDR3: TGTGCCAGCAGTGACCGATACGACTTGCACAATGAGCAGTTCTTC.

The V and J genes are TRBV7-9 and TRBJ2-5; D ambiguous. The CDR3 spans 10 residues. Deletions cut 8 bases from V and 3 bases from J, with 4 bases between. Germline values: CDR1 SEHNR, CDR2 FQNEAQ (reference sequence). The CDR3 reads CASEKETQYF. Written as DNA, the CDR3 is TGTGCCAGCGAAAAAGAGACCCAGTACTTC.